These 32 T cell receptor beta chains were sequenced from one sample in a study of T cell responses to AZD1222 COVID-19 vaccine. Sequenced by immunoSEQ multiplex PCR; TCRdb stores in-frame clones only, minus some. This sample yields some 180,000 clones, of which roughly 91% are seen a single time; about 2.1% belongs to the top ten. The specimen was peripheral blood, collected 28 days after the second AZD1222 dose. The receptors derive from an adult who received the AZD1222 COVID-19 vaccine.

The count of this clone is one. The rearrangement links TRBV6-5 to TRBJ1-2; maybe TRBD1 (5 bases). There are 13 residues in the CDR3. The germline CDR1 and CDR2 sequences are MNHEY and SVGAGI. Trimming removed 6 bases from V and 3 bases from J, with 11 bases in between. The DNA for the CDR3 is TGTGCCAGCAGCCGGACAAATCACTATGGCTACACCTTC. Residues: CASSRTNHYGYTF.

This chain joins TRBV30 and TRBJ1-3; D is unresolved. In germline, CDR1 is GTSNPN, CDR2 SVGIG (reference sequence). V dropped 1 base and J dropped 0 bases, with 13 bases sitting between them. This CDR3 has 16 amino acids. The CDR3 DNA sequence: TGTGCCTGGAGTGCCGTCCATATGATCTCTGGAAACACCATATATTTT. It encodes CAWSAVHMISGNTIYF.

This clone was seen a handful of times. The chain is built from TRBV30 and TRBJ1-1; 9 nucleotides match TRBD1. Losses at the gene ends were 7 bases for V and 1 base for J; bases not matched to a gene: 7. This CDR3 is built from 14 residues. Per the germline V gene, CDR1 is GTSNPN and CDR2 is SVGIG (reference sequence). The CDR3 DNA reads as TGTGCCTCACAGGGGGCTAGTAAGAACACTGAAGCTTTCTTT. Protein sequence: CASQGASKNTEAFF.

The CDR3 DNA reads TGTGCCAGCCGGGACAGGCGGAACACTGAAGCTTTCTTT. The encoded protein is CASRDRRNTEAFF. The rearrangement joins TRBV6-4 to TRBJ1-1; 8 bases match TRBD1. The germline gives CDR1 MRHNA, CDR2 SNTAGT. There are 13 residues in the CDR3. Germline trimming cut 8 bases from V and 1 base from J; bases unmatched to any gene: 3.

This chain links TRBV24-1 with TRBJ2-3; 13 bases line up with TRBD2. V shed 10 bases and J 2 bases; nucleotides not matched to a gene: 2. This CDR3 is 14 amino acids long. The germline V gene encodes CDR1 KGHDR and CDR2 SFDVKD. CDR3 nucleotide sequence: TGTGCCACGGGACTAGCGGGGCCCACAGATACGCAGTATTTT. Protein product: CATGLAGPTDTQYF.

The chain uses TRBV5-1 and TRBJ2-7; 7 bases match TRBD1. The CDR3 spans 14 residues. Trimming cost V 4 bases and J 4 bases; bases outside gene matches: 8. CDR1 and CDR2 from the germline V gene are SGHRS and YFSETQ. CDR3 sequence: CASSDPGGEYEQYF. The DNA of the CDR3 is TGCGCCAGCAGCGATCCAGGGGGAGAATACGAGCAGTACTTC.

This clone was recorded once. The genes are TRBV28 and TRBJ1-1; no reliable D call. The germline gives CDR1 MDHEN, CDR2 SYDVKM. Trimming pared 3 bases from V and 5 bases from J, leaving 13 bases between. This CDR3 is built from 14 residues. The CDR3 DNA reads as TGTGCCAGCAGTTTCGCCACTACCTGGACTGAAGCTTTCTTT. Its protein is CASSFATTWTEAFF.

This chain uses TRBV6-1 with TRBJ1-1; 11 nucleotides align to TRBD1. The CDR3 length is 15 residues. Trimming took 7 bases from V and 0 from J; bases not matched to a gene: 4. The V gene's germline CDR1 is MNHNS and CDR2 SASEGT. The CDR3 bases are TGTGCCAGCAACGGGGGACAGGGGGTGAACACTGAAGCTTTCTTT. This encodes CASNGGQGVNTEAFF.

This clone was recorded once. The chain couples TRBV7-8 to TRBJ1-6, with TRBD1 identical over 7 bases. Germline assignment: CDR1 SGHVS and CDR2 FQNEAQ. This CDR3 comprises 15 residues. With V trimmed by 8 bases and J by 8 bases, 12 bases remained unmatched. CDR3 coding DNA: TGTGCCAGCGATTGGAGGGGGCACACCGATTCACCCCTCCACTTT. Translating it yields CASDWRGHTDSPLHF.

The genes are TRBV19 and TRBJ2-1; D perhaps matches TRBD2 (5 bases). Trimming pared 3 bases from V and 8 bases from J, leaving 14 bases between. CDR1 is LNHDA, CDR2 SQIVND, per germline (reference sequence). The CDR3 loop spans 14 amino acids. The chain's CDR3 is CASSIFNPDYEQFF. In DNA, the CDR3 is TGTGCCAGTAGTATCTTTAACCCGGACTATGAGCAGTTCTTC.

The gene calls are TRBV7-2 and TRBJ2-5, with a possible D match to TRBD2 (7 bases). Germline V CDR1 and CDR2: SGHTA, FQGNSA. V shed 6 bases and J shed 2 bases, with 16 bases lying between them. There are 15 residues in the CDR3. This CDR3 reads CASSFSGGGQETQYF. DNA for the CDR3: TGTGCCAGCAGTTTTTCGGGGGGCGGGCAAGAGACCCAGTACTTC.

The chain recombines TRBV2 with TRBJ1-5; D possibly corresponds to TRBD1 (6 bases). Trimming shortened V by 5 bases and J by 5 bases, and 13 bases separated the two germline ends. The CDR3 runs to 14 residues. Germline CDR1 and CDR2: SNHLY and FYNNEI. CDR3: CASSLDRSYQPQHF. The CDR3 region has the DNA TGTGCCAGCAGTTTAGACAGGTCTTATCAGCCCCAGCATTTT.

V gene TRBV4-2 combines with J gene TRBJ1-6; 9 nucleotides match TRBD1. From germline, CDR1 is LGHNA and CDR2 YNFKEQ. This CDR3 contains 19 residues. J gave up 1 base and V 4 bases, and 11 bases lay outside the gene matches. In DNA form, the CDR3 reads TGTGCCAGCAGCCCGCCGGGACAGGGCGGGGGGTCCTATAATTCACCCCTCCACTTT. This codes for CASSPPGQGGGSYNSPLHF.

CDR3 region: CASSYPQRGHSSYNEQFF. The DNA of the CDR3 is TGTGCCAGCAGTTACCCCCAACGGGGACATAGCTCCTACAATGAGCAGTTCTTC. V is TRBV6-2 or TRBV6-3 and J is TRBJ2-1; D might be TRBD1 (6 bases). V lost 2 bases and J 0 bases, leaving 17 bases between the germline ends. The CDR3 contains 18 residues. The germline V gene encodes CDR1 MNHEY and CDR2 SVGEGT.

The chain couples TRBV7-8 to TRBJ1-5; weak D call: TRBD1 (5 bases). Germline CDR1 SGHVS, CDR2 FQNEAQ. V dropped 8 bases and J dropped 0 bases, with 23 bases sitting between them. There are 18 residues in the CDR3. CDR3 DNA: TGTGCCAGCCGAGGGGACGGAGCCACAGCTTATAGCAATCAGCCCCAGCATTTT. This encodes CASRGDGATAYSNQPQHF. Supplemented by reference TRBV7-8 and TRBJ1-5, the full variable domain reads GAGVSQSPRYKVAKRGQDVALRCDPISGHVSLFWYQQALGQGPEFLTYFQNEAQLDKSGLPSDRFFAERPEGSVSTLKIQRTQQEDSAVYLCASRGDGATAYSNQPQHFGDGTRLSIL.

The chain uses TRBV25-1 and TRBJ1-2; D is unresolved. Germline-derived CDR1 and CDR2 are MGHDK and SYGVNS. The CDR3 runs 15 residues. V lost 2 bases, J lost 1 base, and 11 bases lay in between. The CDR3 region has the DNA TGTGCCAGCAGTGAAGCCGGCCAGATTAACTATGGCTACACCTTC. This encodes CASSEAGQINYGYTF.

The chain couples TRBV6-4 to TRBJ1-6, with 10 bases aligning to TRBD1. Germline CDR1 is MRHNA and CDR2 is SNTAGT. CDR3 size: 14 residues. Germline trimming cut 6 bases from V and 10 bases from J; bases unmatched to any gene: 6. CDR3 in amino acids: CASSSGTGVSPLHF. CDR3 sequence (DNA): TGTGCCAGCAGCTCCGGGACAGGGGTCTCACCCCTCCACTTT.

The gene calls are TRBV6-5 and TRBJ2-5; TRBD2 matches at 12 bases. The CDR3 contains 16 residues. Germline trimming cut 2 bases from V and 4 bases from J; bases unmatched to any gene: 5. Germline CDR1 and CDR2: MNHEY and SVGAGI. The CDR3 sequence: CASSYPLAGGRETQYF. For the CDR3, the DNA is TGTGCCAGCAGTTACCCGCTAGCGGGGGGGCGAGAGACCCAGTACTTC.

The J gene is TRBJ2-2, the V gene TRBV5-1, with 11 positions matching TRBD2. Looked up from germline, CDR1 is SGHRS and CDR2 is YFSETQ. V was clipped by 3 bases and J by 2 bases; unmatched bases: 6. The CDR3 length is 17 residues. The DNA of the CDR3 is TGCGCCAGCAGCTCGCTAGCGGGAGGTATCAACACCGGGGAGCTGTTTTTT. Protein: CASSSLAGGINTGELFF.

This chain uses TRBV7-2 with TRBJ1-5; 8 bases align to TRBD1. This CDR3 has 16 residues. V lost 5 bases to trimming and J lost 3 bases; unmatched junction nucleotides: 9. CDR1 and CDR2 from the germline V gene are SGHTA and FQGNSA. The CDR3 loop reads CASSTRTGTYNQPQHF. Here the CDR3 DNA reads TGTGCCAGCAGCACCCGGACAGGGACATACAATCAGCCCCAGCATTTT.

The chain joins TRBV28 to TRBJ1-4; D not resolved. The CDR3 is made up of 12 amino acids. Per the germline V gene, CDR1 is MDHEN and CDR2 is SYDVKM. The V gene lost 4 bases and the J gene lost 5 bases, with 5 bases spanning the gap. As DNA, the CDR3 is TGTGCCAGCAGTTCGGGGAATGAAAAACTGTTTTTT. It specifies CASSSGNEKLFF.

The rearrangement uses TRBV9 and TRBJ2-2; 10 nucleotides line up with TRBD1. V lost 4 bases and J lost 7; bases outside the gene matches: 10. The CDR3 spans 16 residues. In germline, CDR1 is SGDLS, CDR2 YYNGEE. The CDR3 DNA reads TGTGCCAGCAGCCCGCGACAGGGGGCGCCGGACGGGGAGCTGTTTTTT. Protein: CASSPRQGAPDGELFF. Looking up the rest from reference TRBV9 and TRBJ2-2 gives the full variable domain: DSGVTQTPKHLITATGQRVTLRCSPRSGDLSVYWYQQSLDQGLQFLIQYYNGEERAKGNILERFSAQQFPDLHSELNLSSLELGDSALYFCASSPRQGAPDGELFFGEGSRLTVL.

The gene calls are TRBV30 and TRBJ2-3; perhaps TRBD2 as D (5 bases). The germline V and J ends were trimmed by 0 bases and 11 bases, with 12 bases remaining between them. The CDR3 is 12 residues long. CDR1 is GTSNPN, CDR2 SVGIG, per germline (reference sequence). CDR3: CAWSVPAGGQYF. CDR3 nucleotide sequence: TGTGCCTGGAGTGTACCGGCGGGCGGGCAGTATTTT.

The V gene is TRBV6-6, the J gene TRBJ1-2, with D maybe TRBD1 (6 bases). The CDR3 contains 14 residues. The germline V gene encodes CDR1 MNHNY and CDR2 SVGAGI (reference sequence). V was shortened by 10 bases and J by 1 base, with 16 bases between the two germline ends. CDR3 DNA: TGTGCCACACAGGACTACAGGGATAACTATGGCTACACCTTC. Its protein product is CATQDYRDNYGYTF.

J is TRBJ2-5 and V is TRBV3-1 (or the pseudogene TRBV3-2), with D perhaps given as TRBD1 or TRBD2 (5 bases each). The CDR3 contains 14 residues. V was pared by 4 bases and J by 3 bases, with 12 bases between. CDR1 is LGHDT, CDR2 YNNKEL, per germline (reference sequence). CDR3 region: CASSLRQTKETQYF. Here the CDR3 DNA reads TGTGCCAGCAGCCTTAGACAGACTAAAGAGACCCAGTACTTC.

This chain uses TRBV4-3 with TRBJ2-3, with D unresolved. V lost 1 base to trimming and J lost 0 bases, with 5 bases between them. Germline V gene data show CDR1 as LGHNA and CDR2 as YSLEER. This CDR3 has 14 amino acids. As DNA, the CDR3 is TGCGCCAGCAGCCAAGCGGGTAGCACAGATACGCAGTATTTT. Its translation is CASSQAGSTDTQYF.

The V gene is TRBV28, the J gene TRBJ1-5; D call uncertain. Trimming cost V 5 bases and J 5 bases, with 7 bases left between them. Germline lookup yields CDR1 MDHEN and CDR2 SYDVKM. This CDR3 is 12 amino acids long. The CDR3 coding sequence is TGTGCCAGCAGTGTCATATATCAGCCCCAGCATTTT. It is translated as CASSVIYQPQHF.

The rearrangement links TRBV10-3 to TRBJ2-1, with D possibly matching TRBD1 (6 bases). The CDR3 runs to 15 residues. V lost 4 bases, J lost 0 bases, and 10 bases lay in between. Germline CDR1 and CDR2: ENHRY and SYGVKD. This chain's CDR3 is CAISGGTNSYNEQFF. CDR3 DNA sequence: TGTGCCATCAGTGGGGGGACAAACTCCTACAATGAGCAGTTCTTC.

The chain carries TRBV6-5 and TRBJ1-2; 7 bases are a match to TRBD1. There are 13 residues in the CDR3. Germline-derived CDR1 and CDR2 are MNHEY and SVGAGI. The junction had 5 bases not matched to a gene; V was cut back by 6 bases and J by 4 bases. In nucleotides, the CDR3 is TGTGCCAGCAGCCAGGGACAGTCCTATGGCTACACCTTC. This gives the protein CASSQGQSYGYTF.

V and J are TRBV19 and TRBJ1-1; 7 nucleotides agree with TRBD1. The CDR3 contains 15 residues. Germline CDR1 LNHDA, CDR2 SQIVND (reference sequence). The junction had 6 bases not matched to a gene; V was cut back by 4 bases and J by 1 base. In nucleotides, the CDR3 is TGTGCCAGTAGTAAACCGGGACAGCCGAACACTGAAGCTTTCTTT. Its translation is CASSKPGQPNTEAFF.

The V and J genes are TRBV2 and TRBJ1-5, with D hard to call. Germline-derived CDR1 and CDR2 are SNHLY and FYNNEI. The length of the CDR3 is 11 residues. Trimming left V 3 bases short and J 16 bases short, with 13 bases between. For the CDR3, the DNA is TGTGCCAGCAGTGAGTTGCAGAATGTACATTTT. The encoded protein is CASSELQNVHF.

The CDR3 spells CASSYSVQGAYGYTF. The CDR3, as DNA: TGTGCCAGCAGTTACTCGGTACAGGGGGCCTATGGCTACACCTTC. This rearrangement joins TRBV6-5 to TRBJ1-2; 9 bases line up with TRBD1. Germline CDR1 reads MNHEY; CDR2 reads SVGAGI. This CDR3 is 15 amino acids long. Unmatched junction bases numbered 3, after V lost 0 bases and J lost 4 bases.